This TCR beta chain was sequenced during a study of shared clonotypes between healthy human individuals. Turning to the study itself: Three plates each covered CD4 naive and memory; CD8 naive two, CD8 memory one.

TCRdb's table, derived via immunoSEQ multiplex PCR, lists solely in-frame clones and lacks some. The data show a few hundred thousand clones, 97% seen once. About this clone: Its specificity is not known.

The CDR3 contains 15 residues. Germline V gene lookup returns CDR1 SGHAT and CDR2 FQDESV (reference sequence). Trimming shortened V by 1 base and J by 4 bases, and 14 bases separated the two germline ends. The study's findings and limits: Generally, estimated richness proved larger in naive subsets than it did in memory subsets. The naive CD4 repertoires of a few donors were compared, and approximately 4.5% of clonotypes were shared.

Those who donated were healthy HIV-negative adults, with no recent acute infections or vaccinations reported. The chain carries TRBV11-1 and TRBJ2-7; possibly TRBD2 for D (5 bases). The sequenced sample consisted of naive CD4+ T cells sorted from blood. Documented subset: CD45RA+ positively selected. The source of this sequence is a woman aged 25-40 years in good health. The CDR3 DNA follows: TGTGCCAGCAGCTTAGGGGCGGGCCCCCTATACGAGCAGTACTTC. This encodes CASSLGAGPLYEQYF.